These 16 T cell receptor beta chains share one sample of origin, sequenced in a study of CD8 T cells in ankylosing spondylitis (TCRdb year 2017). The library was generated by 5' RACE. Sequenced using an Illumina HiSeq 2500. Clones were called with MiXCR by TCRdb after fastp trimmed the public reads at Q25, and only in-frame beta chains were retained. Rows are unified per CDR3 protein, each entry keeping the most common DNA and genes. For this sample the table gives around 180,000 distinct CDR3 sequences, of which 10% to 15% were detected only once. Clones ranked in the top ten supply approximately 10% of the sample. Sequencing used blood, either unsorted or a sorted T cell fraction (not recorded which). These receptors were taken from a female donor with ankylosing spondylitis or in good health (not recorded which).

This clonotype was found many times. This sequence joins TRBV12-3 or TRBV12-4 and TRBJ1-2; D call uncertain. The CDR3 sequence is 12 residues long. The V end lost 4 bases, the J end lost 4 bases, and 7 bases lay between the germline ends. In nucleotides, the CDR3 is TGTGCCAGCAGTTCAACAGTCTATGGCTACACCTTC. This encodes CASSSTVYGYTF.

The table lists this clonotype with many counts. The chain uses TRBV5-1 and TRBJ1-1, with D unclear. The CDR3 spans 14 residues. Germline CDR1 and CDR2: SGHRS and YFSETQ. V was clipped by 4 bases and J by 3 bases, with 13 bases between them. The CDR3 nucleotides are TGCGCCAGCAGCGCCCCGTCAACGTACACTGAAGCTTTCTTT. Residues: CASSAPSTYTEAFF. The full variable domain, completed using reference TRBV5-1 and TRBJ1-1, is KAGVTQTPRYLIKTRGQQVTLSCSPISGHRSVSWYQQTPGQGLQFLFEYFSETQRNKGNFPGRFSGRQFSNSRSEMNVSTLELGDSALYLCASSAPSTYTEAFFGQGTRLTVV.

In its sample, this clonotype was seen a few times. The CDR3 bases are TGTGCCAGCAGTTCGGGGACGTTCTCTGGGGCCAACGTCCTGACTTTC. Translation gives CASSSGTFSGANVLTF. The chain carries TRBV12-3 or TRBV12-4 and TRBJ2-6; D tentatively fits TRBD1 or TRBD2 (5 bases each). The V end lost 4 bases, the J end lost 0 bases, and 10 bases lay between the germline ends. This CDR3 spans 16 amino acids.

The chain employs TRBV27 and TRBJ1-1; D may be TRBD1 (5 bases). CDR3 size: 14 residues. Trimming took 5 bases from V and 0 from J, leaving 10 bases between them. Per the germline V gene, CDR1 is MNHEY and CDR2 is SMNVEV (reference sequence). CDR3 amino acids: CASSAPGLNTEAFF. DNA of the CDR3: TGTGCCAGCAGTGCCCCAGGGTTGAACACTGAAGCTTTCTTT.

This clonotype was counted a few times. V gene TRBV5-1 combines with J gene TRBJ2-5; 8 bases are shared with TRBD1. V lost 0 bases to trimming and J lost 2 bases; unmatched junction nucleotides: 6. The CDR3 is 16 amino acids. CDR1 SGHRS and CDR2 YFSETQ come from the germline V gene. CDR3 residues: CASSLAGTGQQETQYF. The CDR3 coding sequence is TGCGCCAGCAGCTTGGCTGGGACAGGCCAGCAAGAGACCCAGTACTTC.

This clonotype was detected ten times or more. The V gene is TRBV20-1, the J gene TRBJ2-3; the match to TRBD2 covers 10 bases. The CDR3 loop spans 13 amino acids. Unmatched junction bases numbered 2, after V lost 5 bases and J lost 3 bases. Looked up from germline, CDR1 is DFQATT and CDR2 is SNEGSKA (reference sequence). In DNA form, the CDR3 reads TGCAGTGCTCTACTAGCGGGAACAGATACGCAGTATTTT. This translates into CSALLAGTDTQYF.

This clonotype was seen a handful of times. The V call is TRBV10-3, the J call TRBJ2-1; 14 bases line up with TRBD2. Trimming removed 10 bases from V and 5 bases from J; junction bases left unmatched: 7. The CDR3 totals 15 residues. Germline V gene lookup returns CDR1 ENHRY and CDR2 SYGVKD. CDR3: CASETSGRENNEQFF. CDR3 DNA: TGTGCCAGCGAGACTAGCGGGAGGGAAAACAATGAGCAGTTCTTC.

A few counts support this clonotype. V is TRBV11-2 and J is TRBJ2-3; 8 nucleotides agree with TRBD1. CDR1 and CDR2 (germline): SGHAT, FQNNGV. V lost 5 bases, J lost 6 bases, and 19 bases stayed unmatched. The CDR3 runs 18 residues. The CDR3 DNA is TGTGCCAGCAGCATTATAGGAGACAGGGGATTTCGACCTGATACGCAGTATTTT. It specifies CASSIIGDRGFRPDTQYF.

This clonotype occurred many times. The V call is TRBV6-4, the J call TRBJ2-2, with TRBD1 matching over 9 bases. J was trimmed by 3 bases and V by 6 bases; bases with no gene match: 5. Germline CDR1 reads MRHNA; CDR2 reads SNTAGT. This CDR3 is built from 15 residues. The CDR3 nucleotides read TGTGCCAGCAGCGAGGGACAGGGTGACACCGGGGAGCTGTTTTTT. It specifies CASSEGQGDTGELFF.

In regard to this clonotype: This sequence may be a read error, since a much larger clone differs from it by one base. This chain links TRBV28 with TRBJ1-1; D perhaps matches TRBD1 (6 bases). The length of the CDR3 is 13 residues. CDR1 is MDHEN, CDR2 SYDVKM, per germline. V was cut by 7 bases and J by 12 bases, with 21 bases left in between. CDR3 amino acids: CASNEGGAVQPFF. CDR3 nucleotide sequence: TGTGCCAGCAACGAGGGGGGTGCAGTGCAACCTTTCTTT.

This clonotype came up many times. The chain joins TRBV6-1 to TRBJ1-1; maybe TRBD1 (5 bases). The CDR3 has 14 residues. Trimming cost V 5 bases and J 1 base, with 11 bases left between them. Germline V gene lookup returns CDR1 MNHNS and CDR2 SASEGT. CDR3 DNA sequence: TGTGCCAGCAGTCCGCAGGGCCAGAACACTGAAGCTTTCTTT. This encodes CASSPQGQNTEAFF.

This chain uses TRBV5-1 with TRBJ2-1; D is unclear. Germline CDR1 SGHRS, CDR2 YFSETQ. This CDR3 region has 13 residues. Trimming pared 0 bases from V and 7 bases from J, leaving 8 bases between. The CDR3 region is CASSLGSWNEQFF. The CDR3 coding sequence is TGCGCCAGCAGCTTGGGATCTTGGAATGAGCAGTTCTTC.

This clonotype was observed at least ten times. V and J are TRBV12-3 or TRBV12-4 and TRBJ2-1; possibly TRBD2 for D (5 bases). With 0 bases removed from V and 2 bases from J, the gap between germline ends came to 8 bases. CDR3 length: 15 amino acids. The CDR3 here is CASSLAGAPYNEQFF. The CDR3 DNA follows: TGTGCCAGCAGTTTAGCGGGAGCCCCCTACAATGAGCAGTTCTTC.

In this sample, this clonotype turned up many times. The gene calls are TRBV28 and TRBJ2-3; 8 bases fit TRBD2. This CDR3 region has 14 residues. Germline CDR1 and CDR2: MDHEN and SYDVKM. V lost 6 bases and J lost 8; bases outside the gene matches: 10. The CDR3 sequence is CASRRDSAGGTQYF. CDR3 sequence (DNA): TGTGCCAGCAGACGGGACTCCGCGGGGGGTACGCAGTATTTT.

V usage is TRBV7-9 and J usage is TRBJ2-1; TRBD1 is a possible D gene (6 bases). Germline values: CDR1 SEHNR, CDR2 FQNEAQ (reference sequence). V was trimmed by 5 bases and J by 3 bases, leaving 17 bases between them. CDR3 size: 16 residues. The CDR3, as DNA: TGTGCCAGCAGCCACCAGGGGAGACTTAACTACAATGAGCAGTTCTTC. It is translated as CASSHQGRLNYNEQFF.

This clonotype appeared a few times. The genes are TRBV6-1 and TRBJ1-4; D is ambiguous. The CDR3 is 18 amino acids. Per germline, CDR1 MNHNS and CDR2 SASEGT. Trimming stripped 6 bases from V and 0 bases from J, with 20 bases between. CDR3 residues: CASSRSGIRTATNEKLFF. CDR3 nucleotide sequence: TGTGCCAGCAGCCGAAGTGGGATCCGAACTGCAACTAATGAAAAACTGTTTTTT.